These 30 T cell receptor beta chains were all obtained from the same sample, sequenced in a study of blood T cell repertoires in COVID-19. The repertoire was sequenced with immunoSEQ multiplex PCR; TCRdb's copy has only in-frame clones and lacks some. The top ten clones hold 12% of a sample with about 200,000 clones, 80% to 90% of them seen once. The sequenced material came from PBMCs or T cells enriched from blood (not recorded which). Every receptor here comes from a man aged 40-50 years who had recovered from COVID-19.

The rearrangement uses TRBV15 and TRBJ1-1; maybe TRBD1 (5 bases). V lost 0 bases and J 6 bases, leaving 14 bases between the germline ends. CDR1 and CDR2 from the germline V gene are LNHNV and YYDKDF (reference sequence). This CDR3 region has 15 residues. Here the CDR3 DNA reads TGTGCCACCAGCAGAGATCCCGGGGGAGCCGCTGAAGCTTTCTTT. Protein product: CATSRDPGGAAEAFF. The whole variable domain, filled in from reference TRBV15 and TRBJ1-1, reads DAMVIQNPRYQVTQFGKPVTLSCSQTLNHNVMYWYQQKSSQAPKLLFHYYDKDFNNEADTPDNFQSRRPNTSFCFLDIRSPGLGDTAMYLCATSRDPGGAAEAFFGQGTRLTVV.

The chain recombines TRBV20-1 with TRBJ1-1, with D uncertain. Trimming took off 6 bases at V and 3 bases at J, with 8 bases between the two ends. Germline values: CDR1 DFQATT, CDR2 SNEGSKA (reference sequence). The CDR3 loop spans 11 amino acids. The CDR3 here is CSADRDTEAFF. For the CDR3, the DNA is TGCAGTGCCGACCGGGACACTGAAGCTTTCTTT.

This chain links TRBV19 with TRBJ1-4; D may be TRBD1 (6 bases). Germline assignment: CDR1 LNHDA and CDR2 SQIVND (reference sequence). With 6 bases removed from V and 7 bases from J, the gap between germline ends came to 15 bases. This CDR3 has 14 residues. CDR3: CASRATGWSEKLFF. CDR3 sequence (DNA): TGTGCCAGTAGGGCGACAGGTTGGAGTGAAAAACTGTTTTTT.

The CDR3 reads CASRDPGSYSNQPQHF. Here the CDR3 DNA reads TGTGCCAGTAGGGACCCAGGGTCTTATAGCAATCAGCCCCAGCATTTT. The genes are TRBV19 and TRBJ1-5; TRBD1 is a possible D gene (5 bases). Trimming took 6 bases from V and 0 from J, leaving 15 bases between them. Germline values: CDR1 LNHDA, CDR2 SQIVND (reference sequence). This CDR3 is built from 16 residues.

The chain joins TRBV29-1 to TRBJ2-7; D remains ambiguous. The CDR3 consists of 14 residues. Germline CDR1 is SQVTM and CDR2 is ANQGSEA. Deletions cut 1 base from V and 0 bases from J, with 10 bases between. CDR3 sequence reads: CSVEGGGNSYEQYF. In DNA form, the CDR3 reads TGCAGCGTTGAAGGCGGCGGAAACTCCTACGAGCAGTACTTC.

The chain recombines TRBV4-2 with TRBJ1-3; 7 bases align to TRBD1. CDR3 size: 16 residues. Trimming at V came to 0 bases and at J to 4 bases, leaving 6 bases not matched to a gene. Germline CDR1 LGHNA, CDR2 YNFKEQ. As DNA, the CDR3 is TGTGCCAGCAGCCAAGATCCGACAGGGAACGGAAACACCATATATTTT. As protein: CASSQDPTGNGNTIYF.

This clone was counted a few times. The rearrangement uses TRBV4-3 and TRBJ1-4; 8 bases fit TRBD1. This CDR3 spans 15 amino acids. Germline CDR1 LGHNA, CDR2 YSLEER. J lost 4 bases, V lost 4 bases, and 5 bases had no gene match. For the CDR3, the DNA is TGCGCCAGCAGCCGAACAGGGGGGCATAATGAAAAACTGTTTTTT. This sequence encodes CASSRTGGHNEKLFF.

The chain carries TRBV7-2 and TRBJ2-2; tentative D call: TRBD2 (6 bases). The CDR3 covers 15 residues. V was cut by 8 bases and J by 5 bases, with 18 bases left in between. From germline, CDR1 is SGHTA and CDR2 FQGNSA. The CDR3 bases are TGTGCCAGCGGGGGGTTTGGCGGGACGACCGGGGAGCTGTTTTTT. It encodes CASGGFGGTTGELFF. The full variable domain, with the rest looked up from reference TRBV7-2 and TRBJ2-2, is GAGVSQSPSNKVTEKGKDVELRCDPISGHTALYWYRQSLGQGLEFLIYFQGNSAPDKSGLPSDRFSAERTGGSVSTLTIQRTQQEDSAVYLCASGGFGGTTGELFFGEGSRLTVL.

The chain employs TRBV28 and TRBJ2-2; tentative D call: TRBD2 (6 bases). Looked up from germline, CDR1 is MDHEN and CDR2 is SYDVKM. With 6 bases removed from V and 0 bases from J, the gap between germline ends came to 11 bases. The CDR3 covers 15 residues. The CDR3 coding sequence is TGTGCCAGCAGAAACACTAGCCCGAACACCGGGGAGCTGTTTTTT. Its protein is CASRNTSPNTGELFF.

The chain has TRBV19 and TRBJ1-2; D remains ambiguous. Germline V CDR1 and CDR2: LNHDA, SQIVND (reference sequence). The CDR3 runs 12 residues. Trimming cost V 7 bases and J 3 bases, with 9 bases left between them. The CDR3, as DNA: TGTGCCAGTACAGCACAGCACTATGGCTACACCTTC. Amino acids: CASTAQHYGYTF.

The chain has TRBV5-1 and TRBJ2-7; D possibly corresponds to TRBD1 (5 bases). The CDR3 extends over 14 amino acids. Trimming cost V 2 bases and J 6 bases, with 15 bases left between them. Per the germline V gene, CDR1 is SGHRS and CDR2 is YFSETQ. The CDR3 DNA sequence: TGCGCCAGCAGCTTAGGTGGCCAGGGCGGCGAGCAGTACTTC. Translated: CASSLGGQGGEQYF.

This sequence joins TRBV19 and TRBJ1-1, with D possibly being TRBD1 (6 bases). The germline gives CDR1 LNHDA, CDR2 SQIVND (reference sequence). Trimming removed 5 bases from V and 1 base from J, with 17 bases in between. This CDR3 region has 16 residues. The CDR3 reads CASSFSVGHRNTEAFF. CDR3 DNA sequence: TGTGCCAGTAGTTTCTCGGTGGGACATCGGAACACTGAAGCTTTCTTT.

V gene TRBV7-2 combines with J gene TRBJ1-1; 8 bases line up with TRBD1. Trimming took 4 bases from V and 8 from J; bases not matched to a gene: 6. Germline V lookup: CDR1 SGHTA, CDR2 FQGNSA. This CDR3 comprises 13 residues. CDR3 sequence (DNA): TGTGCCAGCAGCTACCAAGGGGACAGGGAAGCTTTCTTT. Its translation: CASSYQGDREAFF.

This sequence joins TRBV9 and TRBJ2-3; 16 positions match TRBD2. Germline loops: CDR1 SGDLS, CDR2 YYNGEE. The junction had 9 bases not matched to a gene; V was cut back by 6 bases and J by 2 bases. This CDR3 contains 18 residues. This chain's CDR3 is CASNSGGLAGGLTDTQYF. The DNA for the CDR3 is TGTGCCAGCAACTCAGGGGGACTAGCGGGAGGGCTCACAGATACGCAGTATTTT.

J is TRBJ1-1 and V is TRBV7-2; no firm D call. In germline, CDR1 is SGHTA, CDR2 FQGNSA. This CDR3 has 13 residues. Trimming removed 5 bases from V and 4 bases from J, with 11 bases in between. CDR3 region: CASSTVVSTEAFF. The CDR3 DNA follows: TGTGCCAGCAGCACTGTAGTGTCCACTGAAGCTTTCTTT.

The gene calls are TRBV4-3 and TRBJ2-7; 9 bases fit TRBD2. Per the germline V gene, CDR1 is LGHNA and CDR2 is YSLEER. J lost 3 bases, V lost 0 bases, and 6 bases had no gene match. CDR3 length: 16 amino acids. CDR3 residues: CASSQDQASGVYEQYF. As DNA, the CDR3 is TGCGCCAGCAGCCAAGATCAGGCTAGCGGGGTCTACGAGCAGTACTTC.

Here the CDR3 reads CASSMSDRPTYEQYF. The CDR3 nucleotides are TGTGCCAGTAGTATGTCGGACAGGCCCACCTACGAGCAGTACTTC. J is TRBJ2-7 and V is TRBV19, with 7 bases aligning to TRBD1. The ends lost 3 bases at V and 2 bases at J; junction bases unmatched: 7. The CDR3 contains 15 residues. Looked up from germline, CDR1 is LNHDA and CDR2 is SQIVND (reference sequence).

The genes are TRBV27 and TRBJ1-1, with D maybe TRBD1 (6 bases). CDR1 MNHEY and CDR2 SMNVEV come from the germline V gene (reference sequence). Trimming cost V 5 bases and J 4 bases, with 14 bases left between them. This CDR3 region has 14 residues. The CDR3 is CASSLKTQGTEAFF. As DNA, the CDR3 is TGTGCCAGCAGTCTAAAGACACAGGGCACTGAAGCTTTCTTT.

This clone was seen just once. The chain has TRBV7-9 and TRBJ1-5; the D gene is possibly TRBD1 (5 bases). CDR1 SEHNR and CDR2 FQNEAQ come from the germline V gene (reference sequence). V lost 1 base, J lost 4 bases, and 11 bases lay in between. The CDR3 is made up of 15 amino acids. The CDR3, as DNA: TGTGCCAGCAGCTTAGTAGGGGTAGGGAATCAGCCCCAGCATTTT. Protein sequence: CASSLVGVGNQPQHF.

The chain is built from TRBV7-3 and TRBJ2-3, with 10 bases identical to TRBD2. Per germline, CDR1 SGHTA and CDR2 FQGTGA. CDR3 size: 17 residues. The V segment lost 3 bases and the J segment 1 base; nucleotides outside the gene matches: 7. CDR3 sequence: CASSLALAGRGTDTQYF. The CDR3 DNA reads TGTGCCAGCAGCTTGGCACTAGCGGGAAGGGGCACAGATACGCAGTATTTT.

This clone was observed once. The chain links TRBV3-1 (or the pseudogene TRBV3-2) to TRBJ2-1; 8 nucleotides agree with TRBD2. Germline-derived CDR1 and CDR2 are LGHDT and YNNKEL (reference sequence). The CDR3 loop spans 17 amino acids. V gave up 4 bases and J gave up 7 bases; unmatched junction bases: 15. The CDR3 sequence is CASSPRGGGPVRNEQFF. The CDR3 DNA is TGTGCCAGCAGCCCTCGGGGGGGAGGGCCCGTAAGAAATGAGCAGTTCTTC.

This clone was picked up one time. The chain links TRBV25-1 to TRBJ2-7; perhaps TRBD1 as D (6 bases). Trimming shortened V by 0 bases and J by 0 bases, and 18 bases separated the two germline ends. The CDR3 is 18 amino acids. Germline-derived CDR1 and CDR2 are MGHDK and SYGVNS. CDR3 DNA: TGTGCCAGCAGTGAATATTCCCAGGGGACCTTTTCCTCCTACGAGCAGTACTTC. Its translation is CASSEYSQGTFSSYEQYF.

This chain links TRBV3-1 (or the pseudogene TRBV3-2) with TRBJ1-6; D possibly corresponds to TRBD1 (6 bases). This CDR3 spans 18 amino acids. CDR1 is LGHDT, CDR2 YNNKEL, per germline (reference sequence). Deletions cut 2 bases from V and 5 bases from J, with 19 bases between. This chain's CDR3 is CASSQHRGGSSHNSPLHF. In DNA, the CDR3 is TGTGCCAGCAGCCAACATAGGGGGGGTTCCAGTCATAATTCACCCCTCCACTTT.

This clone was found a few times. The V call is TRBV10-3, the J call TRBJ1-1; tentatively, D is TRBD1 (5 bases). V dropped 4 bases and J dropped 3 bases, with 15 bases sitting between them. This CDR3 contains 15 residues. The germline gives CDR1 ENHRY, CDR2 SYGVKD. CDR3 bases: TGTGCCATCAGTGCCGAATCAGGGCAGTACACTGAAGCTTTCTTT. Protein: CAISAESGQYTEAFF.

This clone was picked up a small number of times. V gene TRBV13 combines with J gene TRBJ1-2; D gene unclear. V shed 3 bases and J shed 7 bases, with 15 bases lying between them. The CDR3 totals 14 residues. The germline CDR1 and CDR2 sequences are PRHDT and FYEKMQ (reference sequence). The CDR3 DNA reads TGTGCCAGCAGCTTCCGCGGGTGGCCTTTTGGCTACACCTTC. Translation: CASSFRGWPFGYTF.

This clone occurred a few times. The gene calls are TRBV4-1 and TRBJ2-1; 9 bases fit TRBD1. This CDR3 region has 16 residues. Germline V gene sequence: CDR1 MGHRA, CDR2 YSYEKL. V shed 6 bases and J 4 bases; nucleotides not matched to a gene: 10. The CDR3 loop is CASSYQPGQGYNEQFF. The CDR3 region has the DNA TGCGCCAGCAGTTACCAACCGGGACAGGGATACAATGAGCAGTTCTTC.

The V gene is TRBV7-2, the J gene TRBJ1-4; D gene unclear. Trimming shortened V by 6 bases and J by 5 bases, and 10 bases separated the two germline ends. CDR3 length: 13 residues. Looked up from germline, CDR1 is SGHTA and CDR2 is FQGNSA. The CDR3 region is CASSSRINEKLFF. CDR3 DNA sequence: TGTGCCAGCAGTTCGCGGATAAATGAAAAACTGTTTTTT.

The chain recombines TRBV4-3 with TRBJ2-3, with 7 bases lining up with TRBD2. The CDR3 has 19 residues. Germline-derived CDR1 and CDR2 are LGHNA and YSLEER. V gave up 0 bases and J gave up 4 bases; unmatched junction bases: 16. CDR3 residues: CASSQDRVRGGRISDTQYF. CDR3 DNA: TGCGCCAGCAGCCAAGATAGGGTCCGAGGCGGGAGAATTTCAGATACGCAGTATTTT.

V gene TRBV9 combines with J gene TRBJ2-2, with 8 nucleotides matching TRBD2. CDR3 length: 16 amino acids. Germline V gene data show CDR1 as SGDLS and CDR2 as YYNGEE. With V trimmed by 4 bases and J by 6 bases, 11 bases remained unmatched. CDR3 loop: CASSQGAGVRAGELFF. The CDR3 coding sequence is TGTGCCAGCAGCCAGGGAGCGGGAGTACGCGCCGGGGAGCTGTTTTTT.

The genes are TRBV6-5 and TRBJ1-4; 10 bases map to TRBD1. CDR1 MNHEY and CDR2 SVGAGI come from the germline V gene. The CDR3 runs 14 residues. V was pared by 8 bases and J by 5 bases, with 5 bases of the junction left unmatched. CDR3 sequence: CASRTGQGNEKLFF. The CDR3 DNA follows: TGTGCCAGCCGGACGGGACAGGGGAATGAAAAACTGTTTTTT.